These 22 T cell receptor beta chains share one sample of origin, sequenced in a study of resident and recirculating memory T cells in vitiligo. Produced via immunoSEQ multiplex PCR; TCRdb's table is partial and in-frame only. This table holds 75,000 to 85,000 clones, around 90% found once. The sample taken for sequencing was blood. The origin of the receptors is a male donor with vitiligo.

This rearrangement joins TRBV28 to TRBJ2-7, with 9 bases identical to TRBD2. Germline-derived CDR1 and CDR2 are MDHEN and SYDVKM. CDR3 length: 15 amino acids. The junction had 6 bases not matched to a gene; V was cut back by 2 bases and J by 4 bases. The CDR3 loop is CASSLVLAGIYEQYF. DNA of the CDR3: TGTGCCAGCAGTTTAGTACTAGCGGGTATTTACGAGCAGTACTTC.

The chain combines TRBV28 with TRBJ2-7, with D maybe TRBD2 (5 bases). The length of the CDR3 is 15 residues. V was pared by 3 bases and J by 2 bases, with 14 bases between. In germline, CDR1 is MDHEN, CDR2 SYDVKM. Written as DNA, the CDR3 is TGTGCCAGCAGTTTTACGCCGCGGGCCGCCTACGAGCAGTACTTC. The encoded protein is CASSFTPRAAYEQYF.

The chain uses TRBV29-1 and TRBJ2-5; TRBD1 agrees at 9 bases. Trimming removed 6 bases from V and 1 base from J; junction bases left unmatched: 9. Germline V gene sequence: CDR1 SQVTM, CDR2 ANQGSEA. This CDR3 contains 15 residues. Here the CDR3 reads CSVAGTGQGQETQYF. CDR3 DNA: TGCAGCGTCGCCGGGACAGGGCAGGGCCAAGAGACCCAGTACTTC.

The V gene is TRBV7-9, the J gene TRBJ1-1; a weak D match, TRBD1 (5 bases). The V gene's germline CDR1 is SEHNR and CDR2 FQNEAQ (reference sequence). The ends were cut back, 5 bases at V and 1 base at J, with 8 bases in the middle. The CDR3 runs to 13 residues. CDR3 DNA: TGTGCCAGCAGCCCAGGGTCGAACACTGAAGCTTTCTTT. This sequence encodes CASSPGSNTEAFF.

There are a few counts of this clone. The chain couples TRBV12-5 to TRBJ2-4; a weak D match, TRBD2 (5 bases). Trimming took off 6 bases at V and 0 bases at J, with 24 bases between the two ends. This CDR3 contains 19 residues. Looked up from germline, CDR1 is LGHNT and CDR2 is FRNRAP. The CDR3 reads CASGPHRPDFALAKNIQYF. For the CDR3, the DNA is TGTGCTAGTGGCCCCCACCGTCCGGACTTTGCACTAGCCAAAAACATTCAGTACTTC.

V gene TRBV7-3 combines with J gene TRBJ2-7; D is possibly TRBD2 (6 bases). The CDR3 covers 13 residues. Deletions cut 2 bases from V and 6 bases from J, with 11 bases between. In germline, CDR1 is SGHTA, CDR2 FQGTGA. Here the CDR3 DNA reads TGTGCCAGCAGCTTAGGTAGCGGTGGCGAGCAGTACTTC. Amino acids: CASSLGSGGEQYF.

The CDR3 bases are TGTGCCAGCAGCTTCGGAGGGCGGGGGTTTCTGAACACTGAAGCTTTCTTT. Its translation: CASSFGGRGFLNTEAFF. The chain joins TRBV5-6 to TRBJ1-1, with D perhaps TRBD1 (5 bases). Germline V gene lookup returns CDR1 SGHDT and CDR2 YYEEEE. The CDR3 runs to 17 residues. The germline V and J ends were trimmed by 2 bases and 0 bases, with 17 bases remaining between them.

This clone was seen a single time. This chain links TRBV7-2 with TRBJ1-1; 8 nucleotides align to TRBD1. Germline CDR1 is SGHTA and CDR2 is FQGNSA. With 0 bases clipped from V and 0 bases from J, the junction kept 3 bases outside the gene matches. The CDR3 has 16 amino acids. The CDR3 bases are TGTGCCAGCAGCTTAGCGACAGGGGCGTTGAACACTGAAGCTTTCTTT. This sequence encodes CASSLATGALNTEAFF.

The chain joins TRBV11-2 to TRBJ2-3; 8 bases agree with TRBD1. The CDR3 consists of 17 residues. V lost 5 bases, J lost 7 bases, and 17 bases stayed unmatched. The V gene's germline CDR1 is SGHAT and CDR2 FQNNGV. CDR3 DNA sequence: TGTGCCAGCAGCACAATCCGGGACAGGCCTATCTCGAATACGCAGTATTTT. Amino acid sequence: CASSTIRDRPISNTQYF.

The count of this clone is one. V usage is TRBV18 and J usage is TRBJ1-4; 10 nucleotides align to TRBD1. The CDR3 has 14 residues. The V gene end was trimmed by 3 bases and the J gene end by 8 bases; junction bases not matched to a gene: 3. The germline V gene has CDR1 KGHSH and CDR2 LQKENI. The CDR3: CASSPGTGDEKLFF. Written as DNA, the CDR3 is TGTGCCAGCTCACCCGGGACAGGGGACGAAAAACTGTTTTTT.

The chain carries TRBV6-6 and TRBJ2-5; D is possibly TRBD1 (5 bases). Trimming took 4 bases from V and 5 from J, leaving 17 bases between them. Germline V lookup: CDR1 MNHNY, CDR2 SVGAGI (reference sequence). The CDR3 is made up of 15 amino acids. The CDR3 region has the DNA TGTGCCAGCAGTTCCCAGGGCCCGACCGGGGAGACCCAGTACTTC. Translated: CASSSQGPTGETQYF.

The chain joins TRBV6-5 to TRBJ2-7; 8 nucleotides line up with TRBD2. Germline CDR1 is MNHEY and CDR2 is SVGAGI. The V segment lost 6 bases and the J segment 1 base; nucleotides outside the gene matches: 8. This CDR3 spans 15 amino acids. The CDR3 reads CASSSGGGGSYEQYF. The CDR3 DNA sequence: TGTGCCAGCAGCTCCGGGGGGGGAGGGTCCTACGAGCAGTACTTC.

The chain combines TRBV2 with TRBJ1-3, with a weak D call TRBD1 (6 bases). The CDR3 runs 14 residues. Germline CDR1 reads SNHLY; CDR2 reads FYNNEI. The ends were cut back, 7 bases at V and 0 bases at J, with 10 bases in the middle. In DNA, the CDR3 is TGTGCCAGCACCCGACAGGTCTCTGGAAACACCATATATTTT. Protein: CASTRQVSGNTIYF.

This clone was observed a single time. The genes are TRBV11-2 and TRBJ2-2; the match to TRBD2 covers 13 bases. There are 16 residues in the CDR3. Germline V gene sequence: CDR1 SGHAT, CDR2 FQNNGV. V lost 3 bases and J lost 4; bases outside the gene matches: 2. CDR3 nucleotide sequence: TGTGCCAGCAGCTTTGGGACTAGCGGGACCACCGGGGAGCTGTTTTTT. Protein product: CASSFGTSGTTGELFF. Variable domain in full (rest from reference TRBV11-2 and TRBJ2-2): EAGVAQSPRYKIIEKRQSVAFWCNPISGHATLYWYQQILGQGPKLLIQFQNNGVVDDSQLPKDRFSAERLKGVDSTLKIQPAKLEDSAVYLCASSFGTSGTTGELFFGEGSRLTVL.

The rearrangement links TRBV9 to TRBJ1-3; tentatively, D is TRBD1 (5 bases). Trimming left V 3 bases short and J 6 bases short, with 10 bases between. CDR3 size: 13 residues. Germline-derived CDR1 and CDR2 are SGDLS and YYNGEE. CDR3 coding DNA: TGTGCCAGCAGCGACCAGACAGAAAACACCATATATTTT. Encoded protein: CASSDQTENTIYF.

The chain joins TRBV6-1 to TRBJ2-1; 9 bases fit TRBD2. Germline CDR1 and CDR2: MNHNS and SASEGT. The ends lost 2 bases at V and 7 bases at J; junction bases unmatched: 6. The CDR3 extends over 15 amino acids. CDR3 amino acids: CASSELAGLVNEQFF. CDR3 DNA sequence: TGTGCCAGCAGTGAACTAGCGGGATTGGTGAATGAGCAGTTCTTC.

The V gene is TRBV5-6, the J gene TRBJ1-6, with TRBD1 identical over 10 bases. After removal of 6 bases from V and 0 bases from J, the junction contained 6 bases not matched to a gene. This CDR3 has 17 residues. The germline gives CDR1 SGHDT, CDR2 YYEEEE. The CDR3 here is CASTGTGASSYNSPLHF. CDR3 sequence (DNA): TGTGCCAGCACCGGGACAGGGGCGAGCTCCTATAATTCACCCCTCCACTTT.

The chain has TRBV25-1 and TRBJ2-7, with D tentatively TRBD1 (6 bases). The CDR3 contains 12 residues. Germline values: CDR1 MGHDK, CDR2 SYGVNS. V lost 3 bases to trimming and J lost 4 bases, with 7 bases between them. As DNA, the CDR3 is TGTGCCAGCAGTGAGCAGGGGTACGAGCAGTACTTC. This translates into CASSEQGYEQYF.

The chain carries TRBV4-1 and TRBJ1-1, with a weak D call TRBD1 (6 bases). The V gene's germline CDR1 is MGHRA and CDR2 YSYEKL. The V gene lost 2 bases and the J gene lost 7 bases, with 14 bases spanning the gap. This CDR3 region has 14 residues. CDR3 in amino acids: CASSQLQTGVEAFF. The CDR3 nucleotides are TGCGCCAGCAGCCAACTCCAGACAGGAGTTGAAGCTTTCTTT.

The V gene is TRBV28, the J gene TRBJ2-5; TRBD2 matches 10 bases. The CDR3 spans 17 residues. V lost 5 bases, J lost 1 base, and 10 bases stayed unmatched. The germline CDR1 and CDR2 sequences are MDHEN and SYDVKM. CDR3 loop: CASSGASGSLVQETQYF. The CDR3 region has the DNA TGTGCCAGCAGTGGGGCTAGCGGGAGTCTAGTCCAAGAGACCCAGTACTTC.

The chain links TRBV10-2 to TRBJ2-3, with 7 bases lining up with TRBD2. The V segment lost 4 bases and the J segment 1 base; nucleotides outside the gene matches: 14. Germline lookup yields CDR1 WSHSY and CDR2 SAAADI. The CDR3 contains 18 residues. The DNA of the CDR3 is TGCGCCAGCAGTGGGGCGGCCGCGTTGGCGGGGGGCACAGATACGCAGTATTTT. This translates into CASSGAAALAGGTDTQYF.

The CDR3 sequence is CASSPASGRFSYNEQFF. The DNA of the CDR3 is TGTGCCAGCTCACCGGCTAGCGGGAGGTTCTCCTACAATGAGCAGTTCTTC. J is TRBJ2-1 and V is TRBV18; 11 positions agree with TRBD2. Unmatched junction bases numbered 4, after V lost 3 bases and J lost 0 bases. CDR1 and CDR2 (germline): KGHSH, LQKENI. CDR3 length: 17 residues.